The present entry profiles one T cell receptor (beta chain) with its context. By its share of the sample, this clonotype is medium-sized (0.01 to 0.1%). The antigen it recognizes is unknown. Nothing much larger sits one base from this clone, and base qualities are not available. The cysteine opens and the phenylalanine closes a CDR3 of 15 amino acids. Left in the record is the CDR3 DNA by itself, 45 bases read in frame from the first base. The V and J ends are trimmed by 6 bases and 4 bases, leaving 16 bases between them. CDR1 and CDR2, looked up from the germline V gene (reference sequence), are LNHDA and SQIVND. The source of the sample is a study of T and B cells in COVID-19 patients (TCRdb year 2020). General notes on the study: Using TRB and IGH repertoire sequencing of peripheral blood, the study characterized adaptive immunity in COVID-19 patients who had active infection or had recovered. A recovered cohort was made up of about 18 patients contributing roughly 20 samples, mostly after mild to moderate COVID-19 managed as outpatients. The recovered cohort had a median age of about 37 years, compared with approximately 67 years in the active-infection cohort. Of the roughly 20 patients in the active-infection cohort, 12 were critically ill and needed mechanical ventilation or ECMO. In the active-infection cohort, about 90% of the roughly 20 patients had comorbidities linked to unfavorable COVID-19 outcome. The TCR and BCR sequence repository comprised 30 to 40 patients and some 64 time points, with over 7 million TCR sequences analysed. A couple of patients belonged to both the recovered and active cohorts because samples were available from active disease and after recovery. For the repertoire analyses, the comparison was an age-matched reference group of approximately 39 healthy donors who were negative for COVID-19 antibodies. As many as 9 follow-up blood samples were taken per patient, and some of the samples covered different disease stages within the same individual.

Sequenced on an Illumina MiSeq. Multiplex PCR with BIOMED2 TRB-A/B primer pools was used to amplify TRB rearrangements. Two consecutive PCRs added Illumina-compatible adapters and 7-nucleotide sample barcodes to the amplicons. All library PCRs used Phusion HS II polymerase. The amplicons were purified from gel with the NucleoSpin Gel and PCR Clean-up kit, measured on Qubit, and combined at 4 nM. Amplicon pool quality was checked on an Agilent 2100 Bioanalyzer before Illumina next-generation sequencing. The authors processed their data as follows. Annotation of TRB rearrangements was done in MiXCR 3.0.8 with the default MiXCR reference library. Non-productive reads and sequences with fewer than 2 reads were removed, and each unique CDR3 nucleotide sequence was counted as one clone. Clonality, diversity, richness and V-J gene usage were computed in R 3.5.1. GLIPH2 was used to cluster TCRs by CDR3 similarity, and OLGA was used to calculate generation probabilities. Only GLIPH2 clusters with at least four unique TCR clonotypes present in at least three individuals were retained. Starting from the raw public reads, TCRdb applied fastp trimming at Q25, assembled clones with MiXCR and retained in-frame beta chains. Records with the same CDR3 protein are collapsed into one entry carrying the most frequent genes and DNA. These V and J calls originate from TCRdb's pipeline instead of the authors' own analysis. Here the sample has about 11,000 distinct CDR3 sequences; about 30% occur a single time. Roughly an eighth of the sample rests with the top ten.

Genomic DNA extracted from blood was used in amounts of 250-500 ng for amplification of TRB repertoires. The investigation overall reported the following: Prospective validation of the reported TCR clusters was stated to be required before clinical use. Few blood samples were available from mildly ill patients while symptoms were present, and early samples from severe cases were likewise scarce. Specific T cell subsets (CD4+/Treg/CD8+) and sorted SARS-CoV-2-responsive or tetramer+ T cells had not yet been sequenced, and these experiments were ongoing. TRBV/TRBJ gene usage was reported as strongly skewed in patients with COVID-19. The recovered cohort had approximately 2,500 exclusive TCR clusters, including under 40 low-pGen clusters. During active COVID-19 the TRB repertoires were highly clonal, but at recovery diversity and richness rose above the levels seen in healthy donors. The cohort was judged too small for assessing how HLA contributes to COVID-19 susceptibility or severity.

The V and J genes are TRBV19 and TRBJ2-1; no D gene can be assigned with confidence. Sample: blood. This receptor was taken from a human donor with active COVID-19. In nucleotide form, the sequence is TGTGCCAGTAGCCCCCTCACCCTGGGTTACAATGAGCAGTTCTTC. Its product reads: CASSPLTLGYNEQFF.